Listed below are T cell receptor beta chains from one sample, sequenced in a study of blood T cells in healthy people across ages. Each CDR3 protein is one row after TCRdb ran MiXCR on the 5' RACE reads. The sample lists about 1,000,000 distinct CDR3 sequences, 45% occurring once. Sequenced: blood. Source of these receptors: a woman aged 60-75 years in good health. The CDR3 runs from the conserved cysteine through the conserved F or W.

>TRBV29-1|TRBJ2-7
CSVELAFSNEQYF
>TRBV20-1|TRBJ2-1
CSALGRGDNEQFF
>TRBV12-3/TRBV12-4|TRBJ2-3
CASAIGGLASTDTQYF
>TRBV20-1|TRBJ2-7
CSARYTVSYEQYF
>TRBV20-1|TRBJ2-1
CSARDSTRSAGEQFF
>TRBV6-5|TRBJ2-1
CASGFRDLYNEQFF
>TRBV7-8|TRBJ1-6
CASSPLGIRSPLHF
>TRBV20-1|TRBJ2-5
CSPNPGLASQEETQYF
>TRBV27|TRBJ1-2
CASSLSPGQRLRGYTF
>TRBV9|TRBJ2-3
CASSVEGLAESTDTQYF
>TRBV5-1|TRBJ2-7
CASSSGLAGALAHEQYF
>TRBV29-1|TRBJ2-2
CSIEYNVGTGGELFF
>TRBV6-1|TRBJ2-7
CASSEFRVDEQYF
>TRBV28|TRBJ1-2
CVSATGGIGYTF
>TRBV30|TRBJ2-1
CAWTGLAQNEQFF
>TRBV5-5|TRBJ1-2
CASSGDRAGYGYTF
>TRBV7-2|TRBJ1-1
CASSLGQGSTEAFF
>TRBV6-5|TRBJ2-7
CASSYGATYEQYF
>TRBV10-3|TRBJ2-5
CATGPGAPQETQYF
>TRBV20-1|TRBJ2-5
CSVTTSGSVYERYF
>TRBV11-2|.
CASSSRTGQHEQYF
>TRBV9|TRBJ2-3
CASSVGSSGKADTQYF
>TRBV9|TRBJ2-1
CASTETVAYNEQFF
>TRBV5-1|TRBJ2-4
CASNRGGDKNIQYF
>TRBV20-1|TRBJ2-7
CSARELQGKSSYEQYF
>TRBV28|TRBJ2-4
CASSLRYSGMGKNIQYF
>TRBV12-3/TRBV12-4|TRBJ1-5
CASSLVGPLTGNQPQHF
>TRBV28|TRBJ1-1
CASSWAGTNTEAFF
>TRBV18|TRBJ2-7
CVSSQQSSYEQYF
>TRBV20-1|TRBJ2-1
CSARDQTSGDYNEQFF
>TRBV4-3|TRBJ2-1
CASSLGTVNYNEQFF
>TRBV27|TRBJ2-5
CASSLSWGSSETQYF
>TRBV6-6|TRBJ2-7
CASSYFGPGQGPYEQYF
>TRBV6-1|TRBJ2-4
CASRTGTGGFSLAKNIQYF
>TRBV6-1|TRBJ1-5
CASSQFFITDRLNQPQHF
>TRBV13|TRBJ2-7
CASSLGTASYEQYF
>TRBV5-1|TRBJ2-1
CASSLAPGLAGHIRYNEQFF
>TRBV12-3/TRBV12-4|TRBJ1-4
CASSLKGWEKLFF